This entry lists 17 T cell receptor beta chains sequenced from one sample in a study of blood T cells in healthy people across ages. Combining a sample-barcoded 5' primer with a J-beta primer mix, a second PCR ran for roughly 7 to 12 cycles. TCRdb used MiXCR to reprocess the 5' RACE reads, holding one entry per CDR3 protein. The repertoire holds more than 800,000 distinct CDR3 sequences, with about 28% as singletons. The sample comprised blood. The receptors derive from a woman aged 80 or over in good health.

This clonotype turned up a few times. The chain joins TRBV7-8 to TRBJ2-7; TRBD1 might be the D (6 bases). V lost 5 bases and J lost 0, with 11 bases in between. The length of the CDR3 is 14 residues. From germline, CDR1 is SGHVS and CDR2 FQNEAQ. The CDR3 DNA reads as TGTGCCAGCAGCCCGGCAGGGGTCTCCTACGAGCAGTACTTC. Translating it yields CASSPAGVSYEQYF. Based on the CDR3 plus reference TRBV7-8 and TRBJ2-7, the full variable domain is GAGVSQSPRYKVAKRGQDVALRCDPISGHVSLFWYQQALGQGPEFLTYFQNEAQLDKSGLPSDRFFAERPEGSVSTLKIQRTQQEDSAVYLCASSPAGVSYEQYFGPGTRLTVT.

Only a few counts were recorded for this clonotype. The rearrangement links TRBV20-1 to TRBJ1-6, with 7 bases aligning to TRBD1. Losses at the gene ends were 2 bases for V and 9 bases for J; bases not matched to a gene: 10. Germline V CDR1 and CDR2: DFQATT, SNEGSKA (reference sequence). The CDR3 consists of 15 residues. CDR3 sequence: CSARSRTGGSSPLHF. Here the CDR3 DNA reads TGCAGTGCTAGATCAAGGACAGGAGGGAGTTCACCCCTCCACTTT.

The V gene is TRBV7-9, the J gene TRBJ2-3, with TRBD2 matching over 7 bases. Germline V lookup: CDR1 SEHNR, CDR2 FQNEAQ (reference sequence). CDR3 length: 16 amino acids. J gave up 2 bases and V 11 bases, and 16 bases lay outside the gene matches. CDR3 in DNA: TGTGCCCCACACTTTGGTGTGGGGGGGACCACAGATACGCAGTATTTT. Translating it yields CAPHFGVGGTTDTQYF.

The J gene is TRBJ1-4, the V gene TRBV6-6, with D unclear. Germline V gene sequence: CDR1 MNHNY, CDR2 SVGAGI (reference sequence). Trimming pared 5 bases from V and 4 bases from J, leaving 14 bases between. The CDR3 spans 15 residues. DNA of the CDR3: TGTGCCAGCAGTGTTGGATCAAGCCTTAATGAAAAACTGTTTTTT. This translates into CASSVGSSLNEKLFF.

Many counts were recorded for this clonotype. The chain has TRBV27 and TRBJ2-5; D possibly corresponds to TRBD1 (6 bases). CDR3 length equals 17 residues. V shed 5 bases and J shed 7 bases, with 26 bases lying between them. Looked up from germline, CDR1 is MNHEY and CDR2 is SMNVEV (reference sequence). Here the CDR3 reads CASSPLPHPGVEATQYF. CDR3 nucleotides: TGTGCCAGCAGTCCCCTCCCCCACCCAGGGGTTGAGGCGACCCAGTACTTC.

This clonotype was detected a few times. The rearrangement joins TRBV7-6 to TRBJ2-5; TRBD2 aligns across 8 bases. The germline gives CDR1 SGHVS, CDR2 FNYEAQ. This CDR3 comprises 18 residues. V shed 2 bases and J 2 bases; nucleotides not matched to a gene: 13. DNA for the CDR3: TGTGCCAGCAGCTTAAATATCCGCGGACTAGCCCCACAAGAGACCCAGTACTTC. Residues: CASSLNIRGLAPQETQYF.

In this sample, this clonotype turned up many times. V gene TRBV7-2 combines with J gene TRBJ1-5, with 7 bases fitting TRBD1. CDR3 length: 15 amino acids. Germline V gives CDR1 SGHTA, CDR2 FQGNSA. V was clipped by 4 bases and J by 0 bases; unmatched bases: 3. The CDR3 coding sequence is TGTGCCAGCAGCTCGGGACAGAATAGCAATCAGCCCCAGCATTTT. It translates to CASSSGQNSNQPQHF.

The V call is TRBV6-5, the J call TRBJ2-7, with 8 positions matching TRBD1. Trimming removed 6 bases from V and 0 bases from J; junction bases left unmatched: 13. Germline V gene lookup returns CDR1 MNHEY and CDR2 SVGAGI. The CDR3 covers 17 residues. CDR3 protein: CASSGLRTGRISYEQYF. The CDR3 nucleotides read TGTGCCAGCAGCGGCCTTCGGACAGGGCGGATCTCCTACGAGCAGTACTTC.

This clonotype appeared many times. The rearrangement links TRBV2 to TRBJ1-2, with TRBD1 matching over 7 bases. The CDR3 has 14 amino acids. Trimming took 5 bases from V and 4 from J; bases not matched to a gene: 7. Germline CDR1 and CDR2: SNHLY and FYNNEI. DNA for the CDR3: TGTGCCAGCAGTAACACAGGGGCACTCTATGGCTACACCTTC. Translation: CASSNTGALYGYTF.

This rearrangement joins TRBV5-1 to TRBJ1-2, with TRBD1 as a possible D gene (5 bases). Germline V gene lookup returns CDR1 SGHRS and CDR2 YFSETQ. The CDR3 has 16 residues. Trimming cost V 0 bases and J 6 bases, with 18 bases left between them. The chain's CDR3 is CASSLVSSGHADGYTF. The CDR3 region has the DNA TGCGCCAGCAGCTTGGTGTCGTCAGGGCATGCGGATGGCTACACCTTC.

Notes on this clonotype: It may be a read error: a sequence one base away is much more abundant. The gene calls are TRBV2 and TRBJ2-1; D call uncertain. This CDR3 has 10 residues. The germline V gene encodes CDR1 SNHLY and CDR2 FYNNEI. As DNA, the CDR3 is TGTGCCAGCAGGGTCAATGAGCAGCTCTTC. This gives the protein CASRVNEQLF.

The table lists this clonotype with many counts. This sequence joins TRBV5-4 and TRBJ2-3; D is unclear. The V end lost 1 base, the J end lost 2 bases, and 11 bases lay between the germline ends. This CDR3 contains 15 residues. CDR1 SGHNT and CDR2 YYREEE come from the germline V gene (reference sequence). CDR3 loop: CASSLNRINTDTQYF. The CDR3 DNA follows: TGTGCCAGCAGCTTGAACAGAATAAACACAGATACGCAGTATTTT. Full variable domain (remainder filled in from reference TRBV5-4 and TRBJ2-3): ETGVTQSPTHLIKTRGQQVTLRCSSQSGHNTVSWYQQALGQGPQFIFQYYREEENGRGNFPPRFSGLQFPNYSSELNVNALELDDSALYLCASSLNRINTDTQYFGPGTRLTVL.

The chain is built from TRBV11-2 and TRBJ1-2; D is perhaps TRBD1 (5 bases). Trimming took 3 bases from V and 7 from J, leaving 21 bases between them. The CDR3 is 16 residues long. Germline loops: CDR1 SGHAT, CDR2 FQNNGV. The CDR3 loop is CASSFGQRGIGRGYTF. The CDR3 DNA follows: TGTGCCAGCAGCTTTGGTCAGCGGGGGATCGGTCGTGGCTACACCTTC.

This clonotype was recorded only once. CDR3: CSARATLAGGNEQYF. CDR3 DNA sequence: TGCAGTGCTAGGGCCACCCTAGCGGGGGGGAACGAGCAGTACTTC. The J gene is TRBJ2-5, the V gene TRBV20-1, with 12 nucleotides matching TRBD2. Judging by the DNA end, TRBJ2-7 fits better; the J call may be wrong. This CDR3 comprises 15 residues. The germline CDR1 and CDR2 sequences are DFQATT and SNEGSKA (reference sequence).

This clonotype has a handful of counts. J is TRBJ2-1 and V is TRBV20-1; possible D gene TRBD1, 5 bases. Trimming cost V 0 bases and J 0 bases, with 9 bases left between them. CDR1 and CDR2 (germline): DFQATT, SNEGSKA (reference sequence). The CDR3 is 15 amino acids. CDR3 in amino acids: CSARDWGLSYNEQFF. The DNA for the CDR3 is TGCAGTGCTAGAGATTGGGGCCTCTCCTACAATGAGCAGTTCTTC.

This clonotype came up many times. The rearrangement joins TRBV2 to TRBJ1-6; D is uncertain. The germline V and J ends were trimmed by 6 bases and 2 bases, with 5 bases remaining between them. The V gene's germline CDR1 is SNHLY and CDR2 FYNNEI. This CDR3 comprises 13 residues. In nucleotides, the CDR3 is TGTGCCAGCAGGGCAGCCTATAATTCACCCCTCCACTTT. This gives the protein CASRAAYNSPLHF.

This clonotype was counted at least ten times. The J gene is TRBJ2-3, the V gene TRBV12-3 or TRBV12-4; 10 nucleotides agree with TRBD1. V shed 7 bases, J shed 3 bases, and the junction held 7 bases outside the gene matches. The CDR3 consists of 15 residues. In DNA form, the CDR3 reads TGTGCCAGCACTCTCGACAGGGGGCGAACAGATACGCAGTATTTT. Translating it yields CASTLDRGRTDTQYF.